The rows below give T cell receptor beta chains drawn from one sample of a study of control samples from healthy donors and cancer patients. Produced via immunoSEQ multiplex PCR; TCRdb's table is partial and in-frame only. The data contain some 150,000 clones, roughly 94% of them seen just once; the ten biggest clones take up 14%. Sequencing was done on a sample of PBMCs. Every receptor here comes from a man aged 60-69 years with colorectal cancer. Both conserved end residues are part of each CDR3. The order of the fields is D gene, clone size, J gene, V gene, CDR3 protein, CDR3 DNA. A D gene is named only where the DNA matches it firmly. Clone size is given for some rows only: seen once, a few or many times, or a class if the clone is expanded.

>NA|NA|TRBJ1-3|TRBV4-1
CASSVSSRGGNTIYF
TGCGCCAGCAGCGTAAGCTCGCGGGGAGGAAACACCATATATTTT
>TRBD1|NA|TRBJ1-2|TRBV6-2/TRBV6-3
CASSYPTGGAYGYTF
TGTGCCAGCAGTTACCCGACAGGGGGCGCCTATGGCTACACCTTC
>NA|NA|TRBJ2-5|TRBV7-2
CASSFVETQYF
TGTGCCAGCAGCTTCGTCGAGACCCAGTACTTC
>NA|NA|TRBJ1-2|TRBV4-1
CASRGGNYGYTF
TGCGCCAGCAGGGGGGGCAACTATGGCTACACCTTC
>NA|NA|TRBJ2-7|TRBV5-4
CASRPGMTYEQYF
TGTGCCAGCAGACCGGGAATGACCTACGAGCAGTACTTC
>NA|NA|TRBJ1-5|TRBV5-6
CASSLRGGVQPQHF
TGTGCCAGCAGCTTAAGGGGGGGAGTTCAGCCCCAGCATTTT
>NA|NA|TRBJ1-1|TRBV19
CATKGDRENTEAFF
TGTGCCACAAAGGGAGACAGAGAGAACACTGAAGCTTTCTTT
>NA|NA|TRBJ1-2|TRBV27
CASSFLRGGGGYTF
TGTGCCAGCAGTTTTCTCAGGGGAGGTGGTGGCTACACCTTC
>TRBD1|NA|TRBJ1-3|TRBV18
CASSLGTASGNTIYF
TGTGCCAGCTCCCTCGGGACAGCCTCTGGAAACACCATATATTTT
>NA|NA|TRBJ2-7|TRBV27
CASRLQGLSYEQYF
TGTGCCAGCAGACTACAGGGTTTGTCCTACGAGCAGTACTTC
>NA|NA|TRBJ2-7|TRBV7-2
CASSLVPGPEYEQYF
TGTGCCAGCAGCTTAGTACCGGGCCCGGAGTACGAGCAGTACTTC
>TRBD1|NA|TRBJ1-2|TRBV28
CASRWDRTIDYGYTF
TGTGCCAGCAGATGGGACAGGACCATCGACTATGGCTACACCTTC
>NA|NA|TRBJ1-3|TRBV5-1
CASRGSGNTIYF
TGCGCCAGCAGGGGCTCTGGAAACACCATATATTTT
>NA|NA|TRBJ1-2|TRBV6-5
CASSTRTAYNYGYTF
TGTGCCAGCAGTACCCGGACGGCATACAACTATGGCTACACCTTC
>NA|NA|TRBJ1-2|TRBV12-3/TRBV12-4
CASSLSSYGYTF
TGTGCCAGCAGTTTATCCAGTTATGGCTACACCTTC
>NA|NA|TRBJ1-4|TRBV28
CASSGGPGNEKLFF
TGTGCCAGCAGCGGGGGGCCTGGTAATGAAAAACTGTTTTTT
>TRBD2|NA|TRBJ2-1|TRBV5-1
CASSFEAGLYNEQFF
TGCGCCAGCAGCTTTGAAGCGGGGCTCTACAATGAGCAGTTCTTC
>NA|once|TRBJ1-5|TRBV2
CASSQADSNQPQHF
TGTGCCAGCAGTCAGGCTGATAGCAATCAGCCCCAGCATTTT
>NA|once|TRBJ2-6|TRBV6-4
CASSETGSSGANVLTF
TGTGCCAGCAGTGAAACGGGGAGCTCTGGGGCCAACGTCCTGACTTTC
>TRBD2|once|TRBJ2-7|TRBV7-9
CASSLATSGYYEQYF
TGTGCCAGCAGCTTAGCTACTAGCGGATACTACGAGCAGTACTTC
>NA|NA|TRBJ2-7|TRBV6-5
CASSSFSGTYEQYF
TGTGCCAGCAGTAGTTTTTCCGGGACCTACGAGCAGTACTTC
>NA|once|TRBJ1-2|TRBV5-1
CASSPGGDGNYGYTF
TGCGCCAGCAGCCCCGGGGGGGACGGGAACTATGGCTACACCTTC
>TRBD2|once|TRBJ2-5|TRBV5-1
CASGMQERGWETQYF
TGCGCCAGCGGCATGCAGGAGCGGGGATGGGAGACCCAGTACTTC
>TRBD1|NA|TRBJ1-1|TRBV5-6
CASSFFGQDTEAFF
TGTGCCAGCAGCTTCTTCGGACAGGACACTGAAGCTTTCTTT
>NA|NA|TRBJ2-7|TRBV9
CASSRSRQPPPPYF
TGTGCCAGCAGTCGTAGCCGGCAGCCTCCGCCGCCGTACTTC
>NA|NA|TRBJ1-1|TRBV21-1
CASSKSLTDNTEAFF
TGTGCCAGCAGCAAGAGCTTGACAGACAACACTGAAGCTTTCTTT
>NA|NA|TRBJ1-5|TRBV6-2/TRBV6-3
CASSYPGAGNQPQHF
TGTGCCAGCAGTTACCCGGGGGCGGGCAATCAGCCCCAGCATTTT
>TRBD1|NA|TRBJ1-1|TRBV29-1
CSVEEGQRNTEAFF
TGCAGCGTTGAAGAGGGACAGAGGAACACTGAAGCTTTCTTT
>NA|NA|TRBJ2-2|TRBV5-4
CASSLGGQVNTGELFF
TGTGCCAGCAGCTTGGGAGGCCAGGTCAACACCGGGGAGCTGTTTTTT
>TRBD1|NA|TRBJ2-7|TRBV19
CASSISDRGDYEQYF
TGTGCCAGTAGTATATCCGACAGGGGAGACTACGAGCAGTACTTC
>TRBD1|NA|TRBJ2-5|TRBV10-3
CAISPGTGARETQYF
TGTGCCATCAGTCCCGGGACAGGGGCCAGAGAGACCCAGTACTTC
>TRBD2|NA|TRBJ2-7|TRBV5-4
CASSLEVAGGLQYF
TGTGCCAGCAGCTTGGAGGTAGCGGGGGGGCTCCAGTACTTC
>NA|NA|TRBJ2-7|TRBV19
CASSLGLTDRYEQYF
TGTGCCAGTAGTCTCGGACTGACGGACCGCTACGAGCAGTACTTC
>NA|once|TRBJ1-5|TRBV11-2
CASSLRGQPQHF
TGTGCCAGCAGCTTACGGGGACAGCCCCAGCATTTT
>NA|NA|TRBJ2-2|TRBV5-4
CASSLAGGSSGELFF
TGTGCCAGCAGCTTGGCTGGGGGAAGCAGCGGGGAGCTGTTTTTT
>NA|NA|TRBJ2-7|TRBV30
CAWSVRSTAYEQYF
TGTGCCTGGAGTGTAAGGAGCACTGCCTACGAGCAGTACTTC
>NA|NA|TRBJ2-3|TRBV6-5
CASSYQAGSSTDTQYF
TGTGCCAGCAGTTACCAGGCGGGCTCTTCCACAGATACGCAGTATTTT
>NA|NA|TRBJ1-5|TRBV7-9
CASSKGDSNQPQHF
TGTGCCAGCAGCAAGGGGGACAGCAATCAGCCCCAGCATTTT
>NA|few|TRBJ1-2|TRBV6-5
CASTKWGREQNGYTF
TGTGCCAGCACCAAGTGGGGCAGGGAACAGAATGGCTACACCTTC
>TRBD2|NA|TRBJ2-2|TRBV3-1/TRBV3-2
CASSQDSGTGELFF
TGTGCCAGCAGCCAAGATAGCGGGACCGGGGAGCTGTTTTTT
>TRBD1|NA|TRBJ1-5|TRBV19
CASSTQSDRGGHQPQHF
TGTGCCAGTAGTACCCAATCTGACAGGGGGGGACATCAGCCCCAGCATTTT
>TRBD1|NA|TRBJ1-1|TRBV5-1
CASSPGTGNTEAFF
TGCGCCAGCAGCCCGGGGACAGGGAACACTGAAGCTTTCTTT
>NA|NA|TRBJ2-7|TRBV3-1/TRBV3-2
CASSQGYGNYEQYF
TGTGCCAGCAGCCAAGGATACGGAAACTACGAGCAGTACTTC
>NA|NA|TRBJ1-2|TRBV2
CASSFQSHYGYTF
TGTGCCAGCAGTTTTCAGTCCCACTATGGCTACACCTTC
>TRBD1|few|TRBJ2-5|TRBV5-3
CARSPTPGQEWETLQETQYF
TGTGCCAGAAGCCCAACACCGGGACAGGAGTGGGAGACCCTCCAAGAGACCCAGTACTTC
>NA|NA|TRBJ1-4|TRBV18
CASSPSRRDNEKLFF
TGTGCCAGCTCACCATCCCGACGGGATAATGAAAAACTGTTTTTT
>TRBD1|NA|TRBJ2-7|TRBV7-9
CASSSRTGSYEQYF
TGTGCCAGCAGCTCCCGGACAGGCTCCTACGAGCAGTACTTC
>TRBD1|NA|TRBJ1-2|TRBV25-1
CASSGPGGNYGYTF
TGTGCCAGCAGTGGGCCAGGGGGCAACTATGGCTACACCTTC
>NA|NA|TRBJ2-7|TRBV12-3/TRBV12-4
CASSFGRTYEQYF
TGTGCCAGCAGTTTTGGCAGGACCTACGAGCAGTACTTC
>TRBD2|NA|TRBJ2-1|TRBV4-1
CASSQELAGGPYNEQFF
TGCGCCAGCAGCCAAGAACTAGCGGGGGGGCCCTACAATGAGCAGTTCTTC
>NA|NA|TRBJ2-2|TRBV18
CASSPQDTGELFF
TGTGCCAGCTCGCCGCAGGACACCGGGGAGCTGTTTTTT
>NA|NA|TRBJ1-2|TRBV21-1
CASSKANRQVSYGYTF
TGTGCCAGCAGCAAAGCGAACAGGCAGGTATCCTATGGCTACACCTTC
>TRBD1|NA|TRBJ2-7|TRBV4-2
CASSSGGRYEQYF
TGTGCCAGCAGCTCAGGGGGCAGGTACGAGCAGTACTTC
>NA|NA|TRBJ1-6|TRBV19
CASSIAPGGASSPLHF
TGTGCCAGTAGTATAGCCCCTGGGGGGGCGAGTTCACCCCTCCACTTT
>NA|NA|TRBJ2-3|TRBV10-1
CASSESRGTDTQYF
TGCGCCAGCAGTGAGTCGAGGGGCACAGATACGCAGTATTTT
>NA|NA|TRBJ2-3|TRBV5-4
CASSLNEGWGDTQYF
TGTGCCAGCAGCTTGAATGAGGGGTGGGGAGATACGCAGTATTTT
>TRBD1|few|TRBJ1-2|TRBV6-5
CASRKINSDRVGYTF
TGTGCCAGCAGGAAGATCAACTCGGACAGGGTCGGCTACACCTTC
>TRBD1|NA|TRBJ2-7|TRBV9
CASSPRTGAYEQYF
TGTGCCAGCAGCCCACGGACAGGAGCCTACGAGCAGTACTTC
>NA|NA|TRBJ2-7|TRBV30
CAWSRNYEQYF
TGTGCCTGGAGCCGAAACTACGAGCAGTACTTC
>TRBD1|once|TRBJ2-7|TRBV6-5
CASSSPTGITYEQYF
TGTGCCAGCAGCTCCCCGACAGGGATCACCTACGAGCAGTACTTC